The sequence of this T cell receptor beta chain was determined in a study of blood T cells in healthy people across ages. For the study at large: Roughly one uniquely barcoded beta molecule per two T cells was captured.

Primed by a sample-barcoded 5' primer and a J-beta primer mix, a second PCR proceeded for roughly 6 to 12 cycles. Each cDNA molecule was tagged by a template-switch adaptor with 12 random nucleotides. TCRdb redid the calling of the 5' RACE reads with MiXCR, one entry per CDR3 protein. The top ten hold approximately 17% of the sample, which has some 1 million distinct CDR3 sequences, 45% seen once. The extraction recovered at least 5.5 micrograms of total RNA per sample. This CDR3 is 16 amino acids long. This clonotype was counted only a few times. This TCR came from a woman aged 60-75 years in good health. Sequenced material: blood. The chain is built from TRBV21-1 and TRBJ2-1. TRBV21-1 is reported as a pseudogene. The CDR3 sequence is CASSKVGGSPYNEQFF. The CDR3 DNA reads as TGTGCCAGCAGCAAAGTAGGCGGGAGCCCCTACAATGAGCAGTTCTTC.